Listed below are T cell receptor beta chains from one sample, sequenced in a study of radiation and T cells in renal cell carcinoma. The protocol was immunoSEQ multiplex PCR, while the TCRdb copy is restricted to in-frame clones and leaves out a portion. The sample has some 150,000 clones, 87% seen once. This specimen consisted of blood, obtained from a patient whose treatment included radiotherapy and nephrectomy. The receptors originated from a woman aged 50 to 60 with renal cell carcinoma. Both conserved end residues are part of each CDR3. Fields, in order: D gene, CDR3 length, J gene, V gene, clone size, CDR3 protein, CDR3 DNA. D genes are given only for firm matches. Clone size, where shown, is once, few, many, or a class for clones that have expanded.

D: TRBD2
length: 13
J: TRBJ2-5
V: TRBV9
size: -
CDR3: CASSPPGRETQYF
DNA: TGTGCCAGCAGCCCTCCCGGGAGGGAGACCCAGTACTTC

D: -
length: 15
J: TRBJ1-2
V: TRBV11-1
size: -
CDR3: CASSPGDSRVDGYTF
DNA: TGTGCCAGCAGCCCAGGGGATTCTAGGGTGGATGGCTACACCTTC

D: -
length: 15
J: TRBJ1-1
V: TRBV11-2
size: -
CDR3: CASSPRGGARTEAFF
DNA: TGTGCCAGCAGCCCCCGGGGGGGCGCGAGGACTGAAGCTTTCTTT

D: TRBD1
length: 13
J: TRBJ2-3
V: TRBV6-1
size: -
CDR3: CASSTTGVDTQYF
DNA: TGTGCCAGCAGCACCACAGGGGTAGATACGCAGTATTTT

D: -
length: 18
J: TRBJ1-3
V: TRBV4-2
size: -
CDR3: CASSQDAVSTGWGNTIYF
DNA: TGTGCCAGCAGCCAAGATGCGGTTTCAACAGGTTGGGGAAACACCATATATTTT

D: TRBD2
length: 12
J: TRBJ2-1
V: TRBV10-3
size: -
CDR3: CAIKGGPNEQFF
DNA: TGTGCCATCAAGGGAGGGCCCAATGAGCAGTTCTTC

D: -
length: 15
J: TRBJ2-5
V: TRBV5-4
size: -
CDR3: CASRSVGRGLETQYF
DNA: TGTGCCAGCAGGTCCGTGGGCAGGGGTCTAGAGACCCAGTACTTC

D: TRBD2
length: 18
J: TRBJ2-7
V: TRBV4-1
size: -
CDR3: CASSQDRLAGGLSYEQYF
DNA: TGCGCCAGCAGCCAAGATAGACTAGCGGGGGGCCTCTCCTACGAGCAGTACTTC

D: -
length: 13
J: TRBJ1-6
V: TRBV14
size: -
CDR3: CASSRQGYSPLHF
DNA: TGTGCCAGCAGCCGTCAGGGTTATTCACCCCTCCACTTT

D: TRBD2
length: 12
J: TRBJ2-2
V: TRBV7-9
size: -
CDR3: CASSRGDGELFF
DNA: TGTGCCAGCAGCCGGGGGGACGGGGAGCTGTTTTTT

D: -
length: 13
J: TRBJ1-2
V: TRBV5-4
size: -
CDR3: CASSLETRSSYTF
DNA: TGTGCCAGCAGCTTGGAGACGCGGAGTAGCTACACCTTC

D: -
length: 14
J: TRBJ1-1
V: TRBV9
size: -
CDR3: CASSVQGTNTEAFF
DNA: TGTGCCAGCAGCGTGCAAGGGACGAACACTGAAGCTTTCTTT

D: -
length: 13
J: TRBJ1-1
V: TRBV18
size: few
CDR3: CASSPPQNTEAFF
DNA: TGTGCCAGCTCACCACCCCAAAACACTGAAGCTTTCTTT

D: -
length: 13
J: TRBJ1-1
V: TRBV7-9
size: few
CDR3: CASSLAFTLAAFF
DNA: TGTGCCAGCAGCTTAGCTTTTACTCTGGCAGCTTTCTTT

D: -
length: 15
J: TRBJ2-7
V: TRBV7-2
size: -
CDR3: CASSLYVGQPYEQYF
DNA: TGTGCCAGCAGCTTATACGTAGGGCAACCCTACGAGCAGTACTTC

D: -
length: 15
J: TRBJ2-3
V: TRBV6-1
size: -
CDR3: CASSEGLTSTDTQYF
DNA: TGTGCCAGCAGTGAAGGTCTAACTAGCACAGATACGCAGTATTTT

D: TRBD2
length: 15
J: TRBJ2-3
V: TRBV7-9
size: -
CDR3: CASSTSGGVTDTQYF
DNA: TGTGCCAGCAGTACTAGCGGGGGGGTGACAGATACGCAGTATTTT

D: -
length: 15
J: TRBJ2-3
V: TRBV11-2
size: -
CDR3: CASSRQGGSTDTQYF
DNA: TGTGCCAGCAGCCGCCAGGGGGGGAGCACAGATACGCAGTATTTT

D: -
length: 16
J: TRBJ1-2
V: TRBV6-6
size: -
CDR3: CASRPDSRLTWGGYTF
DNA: TGTGCCAGCAGACCGGACAGCCGTCTTACTTGGGGGGGCTACACCTTC

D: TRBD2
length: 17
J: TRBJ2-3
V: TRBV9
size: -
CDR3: CASSVGTSGALSDTQYF
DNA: TGTGCCAGCAGCGTCGGGACTAGCGGGGCTCTTTCAGATACGCAGTATTTT

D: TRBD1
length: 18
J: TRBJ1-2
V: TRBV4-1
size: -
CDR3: CASSQSWGQGNSLRGYTF
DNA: TGCGCCAGCAGCCAAAGTTGGGGACAGGGTAATAGTTTGCGAGGCTACACCTTC

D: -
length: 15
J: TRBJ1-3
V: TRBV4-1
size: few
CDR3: CASGGGRNPGNTIYF
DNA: TGCGCCAGCGGGGGGGGCCGCAACCCTGGAAACACCATATATTTT

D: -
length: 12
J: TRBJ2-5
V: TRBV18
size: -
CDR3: CASSPDVETQYF
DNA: TGTGCCAGCTCACCAGACGTCGAGACCCAGTACTTC

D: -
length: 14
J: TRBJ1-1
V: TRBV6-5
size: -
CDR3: CASNREVGGTEAFF
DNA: TGTGCCAGCAACAGGGAGGTAGGTGGCACTGAAGCTTTCTTT

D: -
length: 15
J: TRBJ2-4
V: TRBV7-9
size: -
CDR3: CASSSWGSQGNIQYF
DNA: TGTGCCAGCAGCTCCTGGGGGTCCCAGGGCAACATTCAGTACTTC

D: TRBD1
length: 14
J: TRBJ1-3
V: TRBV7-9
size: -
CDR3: CASSFRTGGNTIYF
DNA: TGTGCCAGCAGCTTCAGGACAGGTGGAAACACCATATATTTT

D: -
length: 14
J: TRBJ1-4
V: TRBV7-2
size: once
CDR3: CASSLAGRNEKLFF
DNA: TGTGCCAGCAGCTTAGCAGGGAGGAATGAAAAACTGTTTTTT

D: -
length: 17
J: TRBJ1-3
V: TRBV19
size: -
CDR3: CASSGKSAGVHGNTIYF
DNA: TGTGCCAGTAGTGGGAAGTCAGCAGGGGTGCATGGAAACACCATATATTTT

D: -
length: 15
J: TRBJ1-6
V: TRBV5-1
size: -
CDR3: CASSLGGTDNSPLHF
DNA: TGCGCCAGCAGCTTGGGCGGGACGGATAATTCACCCCTCCACTTT

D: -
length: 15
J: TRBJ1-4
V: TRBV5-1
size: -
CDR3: CASNPGGATNEKLFF
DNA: TGCGCCAGCAATCCGGGGGGAGCAACTAATGAAAAACTGTTTTTT

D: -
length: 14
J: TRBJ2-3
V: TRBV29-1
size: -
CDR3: CSVDSGRAGDTQYF
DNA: TGCAGCGTAGATTCCGGTAGGGCCGGAGATACGCAGTATTTT

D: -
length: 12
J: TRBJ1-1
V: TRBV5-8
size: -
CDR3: CASSLSLRQAFF
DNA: TGTGCCAGCAGCTTGTCTCTAAGACAAGCTTTCTTT

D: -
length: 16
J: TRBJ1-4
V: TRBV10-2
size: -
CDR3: CASSDVGHLQDEKLFF
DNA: TGCGCCAGCAGTGATGTGGGACACCTACAGGATGAAAAACTGTTTTTT

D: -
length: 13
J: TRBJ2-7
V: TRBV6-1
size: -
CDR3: CASSPWRSYEQYF
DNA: TGTGCCAGCAGCCCCTGGCGGTCCTACGAGCAGTACTTC

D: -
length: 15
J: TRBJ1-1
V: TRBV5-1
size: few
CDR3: CASSLGRPSHAEAFF
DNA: TGCGCCAGCAGCTTGGGACGACCCTCCCACGCTGAAGCTTTCTTT

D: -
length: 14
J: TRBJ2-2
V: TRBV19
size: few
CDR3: CASRTGTNTGELFF
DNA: TGTGCCAGCAGGACCGGGACTAACACCGGGGAGCTGTTTTTT

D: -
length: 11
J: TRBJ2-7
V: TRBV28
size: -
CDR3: CASSFSTVQYF
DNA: TGTGCCAGCAGTTTTTCCACGGTGCAGTACTTC

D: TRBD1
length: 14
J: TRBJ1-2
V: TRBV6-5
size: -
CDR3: CASRQGQGMWGYTF
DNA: TGTGCCAGCAGGCAAGGACAGGGCATGTGGGGCTACACCTTC

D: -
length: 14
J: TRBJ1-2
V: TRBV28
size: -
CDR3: CASSTSDGTYGYTF
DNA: TGTGCCAGCAGTACATCAGACGGGACGTATGGCTACACCTTC

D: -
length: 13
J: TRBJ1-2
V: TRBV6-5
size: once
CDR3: CASSYEQNYGYTF
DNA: TGTGCCAGCAGTTATGAACAGAACTATGGCTACACCTTC

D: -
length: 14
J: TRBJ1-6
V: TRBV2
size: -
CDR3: CASSDAGRYSPLHF
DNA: TGTGCCAGCAGTGACGCAGGGCGATATTCACCCCTCCACTTT

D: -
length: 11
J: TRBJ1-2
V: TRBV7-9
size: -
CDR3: CASSPTKSYTF
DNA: TGTGCCAGCAGCCCGACCAAGAGCTACACCTTC

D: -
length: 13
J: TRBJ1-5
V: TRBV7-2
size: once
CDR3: CASSLDRNQPQHF
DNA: TGTGCCAGCAGCTTAGACAGGAATCAGCCCCAGCATTTT

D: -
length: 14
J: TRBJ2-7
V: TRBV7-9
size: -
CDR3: CASSLGGTLLEQYF
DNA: TGTGCCAGCAGCTTAGGGGGAACCCTTCTCGAGCAGTACTTC

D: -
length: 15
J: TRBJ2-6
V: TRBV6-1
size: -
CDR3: CASRQASSGANVLTF
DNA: TGTGCCAGCAGACAGGCCAGCTCTGGGGCCAACGTCCTGACTTTC

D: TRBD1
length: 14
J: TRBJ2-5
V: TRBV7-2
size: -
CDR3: CASSYDRGSETQYF
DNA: TGTGCCAGCAGCTACGACAGGGGGTCCGAGACCCAGTACTTC

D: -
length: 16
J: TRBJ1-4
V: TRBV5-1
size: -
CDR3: CASSLRDSNRNEKLFF
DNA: TGCGCCAGCAGCCTCCGGGACTCTAACCGGAATGAAAAACTGTTTTTT

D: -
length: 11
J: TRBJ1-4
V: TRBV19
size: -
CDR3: CASSIDRTLFF
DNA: TGTGCCAGTAGTATAGACCGGACCCTGTTTTTT

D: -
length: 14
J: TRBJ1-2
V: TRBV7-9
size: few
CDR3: CASSLAPDNYGYTF
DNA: TGTGCCAGCAGCTTAGCGCCAGACAACTATGGCTACACCTTC

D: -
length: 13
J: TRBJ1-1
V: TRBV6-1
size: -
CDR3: CASSEPENTEAFF
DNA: TGTGCCAGCAGTGAACCGGAGAACACTGAAGCTTTCTTT

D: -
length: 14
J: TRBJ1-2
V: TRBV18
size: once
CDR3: CASSPNTDRYGYTF
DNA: TGTGCCAGCTCGCCCAATACCGACCGGTATGGCTACACCTTC

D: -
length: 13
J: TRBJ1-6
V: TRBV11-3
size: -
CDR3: CASSESPDSPLHF
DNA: TGTGCCAGCAGCGAATCCCCAGATTCACCCCTCCACTTT

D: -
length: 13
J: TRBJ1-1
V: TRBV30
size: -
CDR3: CAWSLGQNTEAFF
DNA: TGTGCCTGGAGTTTAGGACAGAACACTGAAGCTTTCTTT

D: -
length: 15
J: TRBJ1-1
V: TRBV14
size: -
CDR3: CASSHYRTVDTEAFF
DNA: TGTGCCAGCAGCCATTACCGGACAGTCGACACTGAAGCTTTCTTT

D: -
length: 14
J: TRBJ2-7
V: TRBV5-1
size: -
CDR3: CASSLGDPRDEQYF
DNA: TGCGCCAGCAGCTTGGGGGACCCTCGGGACGAGCAGTACTTC